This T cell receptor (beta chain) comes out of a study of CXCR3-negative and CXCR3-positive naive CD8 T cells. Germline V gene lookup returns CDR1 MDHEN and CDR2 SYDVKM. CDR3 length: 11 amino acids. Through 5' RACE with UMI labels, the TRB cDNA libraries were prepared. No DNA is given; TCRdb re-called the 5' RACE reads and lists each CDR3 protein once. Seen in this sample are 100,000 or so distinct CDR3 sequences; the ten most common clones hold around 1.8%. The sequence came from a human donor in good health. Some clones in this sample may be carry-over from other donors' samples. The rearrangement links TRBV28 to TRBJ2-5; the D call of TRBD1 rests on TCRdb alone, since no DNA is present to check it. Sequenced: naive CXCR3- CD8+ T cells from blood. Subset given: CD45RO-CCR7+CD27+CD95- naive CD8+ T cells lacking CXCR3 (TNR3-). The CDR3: CASGGGETQYF.